The sequence of this T cell receptor beta chain was determined in a study of regulatory and conventional T cells in RAG deficiency (dated by TCRdb to about 2017). In terms of the full investigation: To compare the diversity and composition of the repertoires of Treg, conventional CD4+ and CD8+ T cells between RAG-deficient patients and healthy controls, the study applied high-throughput TCR beta sequencing.

Deletion took 2 bases off V and 3 bases off J, with a span of 5 bases between the germline ends. The CDR3 runs 13 amino acids, cysteine and phenylalanine included. The CDR3 DNA has 39 bases and is translated from base 1. The germline V gene (reference sequence) gives CDR1 as SGHNT and CDR2 as YYREEE. Worth noting for this clone: The specificity of this receptor is unknown. Base qualities were left out, and no much larger clone turns up one base away.

Before genomic DNA extraction, conventional CD4+ T cells were purified from blood as CD25-low CD127-high cells. For repertoire analyses, the comparison group consisted of several healthy control donors. Library generation was performed with the immunoSEQ multiplex PCR assay. Rearranged TCR beta chain products were amplified from the genomic DNA of sorted T-cell subsets and were then sequenced. In the paper's pipeline: Shannon entropy and Simpson indices were used to measure how diverse the repertoire of productive TCR beta rearrangements was. Clonal expansion was assessed by the summed frequency of the 100 most abundant productive TCR beta clonotypes among total reads. A self-reactivity index based on amino acid usage at CDR3beta positions 6 and 7 was applied to the TRB repertoires. Two-way ANOVA was used for repertoire analyses, while Student t or Mann-Whitney tests were used for flow cytometric analyses. The table was pulled from immuneACCESS by TCRdb, which kept in-frame rearrangements only. Such tables lose some clones; where checked, under half of the loss comes from unresolved V genes, and the rest has no known cause. V, J and clone size are taken as reported in that table, and D and trimming were inferred from the DNA itself. The sample contains about 46,000 clones, more than 80% of them found a single time. The top ten constitute roughly 0.5% of the sample.

General study outcomes and caveats: The CD25-high CD127-low cells sorted from Omenn syndrome patients may be peripherally activated cells rather than true Treg cells. Compared with control T-cell subpopulations, RAG-deficient patients had much lower Shannon entropy and higher Simpson indices. All patient T-cell subsets had shorter CDR3 lengths; Omenn syndrome patients showed >85% Treg-Tconv repertoire overlap at nucleotide and amino acid level. Some T-cell subset analyses were not done for some subjects. In Omenn syndrome and CID/AS patients compared with controls, about 90-fold fewer unique TCR beta sequences were detected from Treg cells, versus 9.5 to 10-fold fewer for other subsets.

These data are also associated with another study on regulatory T cells. The other study reports the following: The multiplex PCR relied on 52 forward TRBV primers and 13 reverse TRBJ primers, and amplification bias was corrected through assay-based and computational methods. Repertoires from patients had restricted unique TRB V-J pairs and skewed V and J gene usage, with the strongest effect in regulatory T cells. The study compared T-cell receptor beta repertoires of sorted regulatory, conventional CD4+ and CD8+ T cells in CD3G-deficient patients with those in healthy controls. Ficoll density separation was used to isolate peripheral blood mononuclear cells. Within the immunoSEQ assay, multiplex PCR amplified rearranged TRB loci from genomic DNA. TRB amplicons were sequenced using an Illumina HiSeq platform. Custom algorithms error-filtered the raw sequences and aligned the raw sequences to reference gene sequences, after which the immunoSEQ online tools were used for analysis. The frequencies of productive and nonproductive TRB rearrangements were evaluated among unique sequences as well as among total sequences. Group comparisons used t tests, Mann-Whitney tests or two-way ANOVA run in Prism software.

The origin of this receptor is a human donor in good health. The sample comprised CD4+ effector T cells sorted from blood. The rearrangement combines TRBV5-4 with TRBJ2-2, with no confidently assigned D gene. The DNA sequence follows: TGTGCCAGCAGCTTATTTGACACCGGGGAGCTGTTTTTT. This sequence encodes CASSLFDTGELFF.